A single T cell receptor (beta chain) is shown here with its context. Under the authors' procedure: Reference gene primer amplification gave estimated nucleated cell counts. The protocol was immunoSEQ multiplex PCR, while the TCRdb copy is restricted to in-frame clones and leaves out a portion. The DNA gave D and trimming, while V, J and clone size come from that table. This sample has hundreds of thousands of clones, with approximately 88% found just once. The sample belongs to a study of blood T cell repertoires in COVID-19. Study overall: Spain, Italy and the United States supplied samples that represented acute and convalescent COVID-19.

Germline assignment: CDR1 LNHDA and CDR2 SQIVND (reference sequence). V was shortened by 5 bases and J by 4 bases, with 14 bases between the two germline ends. The CDR3 is 14 amino acids. This sequence originates from a woman younger than 45 with COVID-19, enrolled during active disease. The chain recombines TRBV19 with TRBJ1-2; unclear D gene. The sequenced material came from peripheral blood. CDR3 bases: TGTGCCAGTAGTCCCCAAAGCCCAATCTATGGCTACACCTTC. Translated, it gives CASSPQSPIYGYTF.